A single sample gave rise to the 31 T cell receptor beta chains below, sequenced in a study of cytomegalovirus exposure and HLA in healthy donors (dated by TCRdb to the late 2010s). Library preparation employed the immunoSEQ multiplex PCR assay. For the multiplex PCR, a mixture combining 60 forward primers for TCR Vbeta segments and 13 reverse primers for TCR Jbeta segments was used. The source is immuneACCESS, and TCRdb retained only in-frame sequences with V and J called. Part of the clones is not carried over; for the studies checked, unresolved V genes explain less than half of this, and the remainder is unexplained. This sample's listing comprises about 96,000 clones. The leading ten clones occupy roughly 3.4% of the sample. The sequenced material came from PBMCs. The origin of the receptors is a woman aged 25-40 years in good health and CMV-seronegative.

With respect to this clone: One end of the junction fails to match germline, which may point to a read error. This chain links TRBV7-7 with TRBJ1-3, with 7 bases aligning to TRBD1. Germline CDR1 SSHAT, CDR2 FNYEAQ (reference sequence). The CDR3 covers 15 residues. The CDR3: CASSKDRSSGNTIYF. CDR3 bases: TGTGCTAGCAGCAAGGACAGGAGCTCTGGAAACACCATATATTTT. Drawing the rest from reference TRBV7-7 and TRBJ1-3, the complete variable domain is GAGVSQSPRYKVTKRGQDVTLRCDPISSHATLYWYQQALGQGPEFLTYFNYEAQPDKSGLPSDRFSAERPEGSISTLTIQRTEQRDSAMYRCASSKDRSSGNTIYFGEGSWLTVV.

The rearrangement links TRBV5-6 to TRBJ1-1; unclear D gene. Germline CDR1 reads SGHDT; CDR2 reads YYEEEE. Deletions cut 2 bases from V and 3 bases from J, with 5 bases between. The CDR3 has 12 residues. The CDR3 reads CASSFGDTEAFF. DNA of the CDR3: TGTGCCAGCAGCTTCGGGGACACTGAAGCTTTCTTT.

The V and J genes are TRBV5-1 and TRBJ2-1, with a weak D call TRBD2 (6 bases). The germline V and J ends were trimmed by 4 bases and 3 bases, with 14 bases remaining between them. The CDR3 covers 15 residues. The germline gives CDR1 SGHRS, CDR2 YFSETQ. CDR3 sequence: CASSRSGAHYNEQFF. The CDR3 DNA follows: TGCGCCAGCAGCCGCTCGGGAGCCCACTACAATGAGCAGTTCTTC.

The chain joins TRBV18 to TRBJ2-5, with TRBD1 matching over 9 bases. The closer fit of TRBJ2-7 to the DNA end suggests the J call may be wrong. CDR1 is KGHSH and CDR2 is LQKENI in the germline V gene. This CDR3 is 17 amino acids long. CDR3 DNA sequence: TGTGCCAGCTCACCACCCACCCGGGACAGGGATTTTATCGAGCAGTACTTC. Amino acids: CASSPPTRDRDFIEQYF.

The rearrangement uses TRBV11-1 and TRBJ1-6; D may be TRBD1 (5 bases). Germline loops: CDR1 SGHAT, CDR2 FQDESV (reference sequence). The V end was cut by 8 bases, the J end by 2 bases, with 7 bases between. The CDR3 has 13 amino acids. CDR3 in amino acids: CASQGTYNSPLHF. CDR3 DNA: TGTGCCAGCCAGGGAACCTATAATTCACCCCTCCACTTT.

V and J are TRBV10-3 and TRBJ2-1; 11 nucleotides match TRBD2. The trim removed 6 bases at V and 5 bases at J, leaving 6 bases unmatched. Per the germline V gene, CDR1 is ENHRY and CDR2 is SYGVKD. The CDR3 is made up of 15 amino acids. CDR3 nucleotide sequence: TGTGCCATCAGCTTGACTAGCGGGATGGACAATGAGCAGTTCTTC. Its translation is CAISLTSGMDNEQFF.

The chain is built from TRBV18 and TRBJ1-1; tentatively, D is TRBD1 (5 bases). Germline values: CDR1 KGHSH, CDR2 LQKENI. Trimming took 2 bases from V and 1 from J, leaving 20 bases between them. This CDR3 region has 18 residues. CDR3 DNA: TGTGCCAGCTCACCATCAGGCCAGGGAGGGGTTGGGAACACTGAAGCTTTCTTT. As protein: CASSPSGQGGVGNTEAFF.

The CDR3 loop reads CAVTAGGYNEQFF. The CDR3 DNA reads TGTGCCGTCACCGCCGGCGGCTACAATGAGCAGTTCTTC. The chain joins TRBV2 to TRBJ2-1; D is undetermined. CDR1 is SNHLY and CDR2 is FYNNEI in the germline V gene. CDR3 length: 13 residues. Trimming stripped 11 bases from V and 3 bases from J, with 14 bases between. Looking up the rest from reference TRBV2 and TRBJ2-1 gives the full variable domain: EPEVTQTPSHQVTQMGQEVILRCVPISNHLYFYWYRQILGQKVEFLVSFYNNEISEKSEIFDDQFSVERPDGSNFTLKIRSTKLEDSAMYFCAVTAGGYNEQFFGPGTRLTVL.

The rearrangement uses TRBV7-3 and TRBJ2-2; the match to TRBD2 covers 13 bases. Germline-derived CDR1 and CDR2 are SGHTA and FQGTGA. Trimming at V came to 5 bases and at J to 7 bases, leaving 10 bases not matched to a gene. The CDR3 has 17 residues. The CDR3 reads CASSGGLAGRSGGELFF. CDR3 nucleotides: TGTGCCAGCAGCGGGGGACTAGCGGGGCGCTCAGGCGGGGAGCTGTTTTTT.

V and J are TRBV5-3 and TRBJ1-1, with 7 bases lining up with TRBD1. TRBV5-3 is annotated as an ORF whose role is uncertain. The CDR3 length is 17 residues. Trimming at V came to 4 bases and at J to 4 bases, leaving 16 bases not matched to a gene. CDR3 DNA sequence: TGTGCCAGAAGCCGCACAGGGGAGGATTCGGGGGCCACTGAAGCTTTCTTT. Translated, it gives CARSRTGEDSGATEAFF.

The V and J genes are TRBV2 and TRBJ2-3, with 8 positions matching TRBD2. This CDR3 comprises 17 residues. Unmatched junction bases numbered 12, after V lost 7 bases and J lost 0 bases. Looked up from germline, CDR1 is SNHLY and CDR2 is FYNNEI. CDR3 loop: CASNTGTSVISTDTQYF. The CDR3 DNA reads as TGTGCCAGCAATACCGGGACTAGTGTTATTAGCACAGATACGCAGTATTTT.

The CDR3 DNA sequence: TGTGCCAGCAGTTATGAACTAGTGGAGGGGGGGGAGCTGTTTTTT. It is translated as CASSYELVEGGELFF. The rearrangement links TRBV6-5 to TRBJ2-2; D is possibly TRBD2 (6 bases). Trimming pared 3 bases from V and 8 bases from J, leaving 16 bases between. Germline values: CDR1 MNHEY, CDR2 SVGAGI. This CDR3 is built from 15 residues.

The chain combines TRBV4-1 with TRBJ1-5; D might be TRBD1 (6 bases). The V gene's germline CDR1 is MGHRA and CDR2 YSYEKL. CDR3 length equals 14 residues. V was shortened by 0 bases and J by 6 bases, with 9 bases between the two germline ends. The CDR3 reads CASSQEMGAQPQHF. CDR3 coding DNA: TGCGCCAGCAGCCAAGAGATGGGGGCTCAGCCCCAGCATTTT.

The rearrangement uses TRBV6-1 and TRBJ1-3; no clear D. From germline, CDR1 is MNHNS and CDR2 SASEGT. The CDR3 has 15 residues. Trimming left V 1 base short and J 3 bases short, with 10 bases between. The CDR3 DNA follows: TGTGCCAGCAGTGAAGGAGGAGTCTATGGAAACACCATATATTTT. Amino acids: CASSEGGVYGNTIYF.

The rearrangement joins TRBV2 to TRBJ2-1; 7 nucleotides line up with TRBD2. V shed 2 bases and J 4 bases; nucleotides not matched to a gene: 8. Germline CDR1 SNHLY, CDR2 FYNNEI. This CDR3 has 16 residues. CDR3 amino acids: CASSEYRTRTYNEQFF. DNA for the CDR3: TGTGCCAGCAGTGAATACAGGACTAGGACATACAATGAGCAGTTCTTC. Combining the CDR3 with reference TRBV2 and TRBJ2-1 gives the whole variable domain EPEVTQTPSHQVTQMGQEVILRCVPISNHLYFYWYRQILGQKVEFLVSFYNNEISEKSEIFDDQFSVERPDGSNFTLKIRSTKLEDSAMYFCASSEYRTRTYNEQFFGPGTRLTVL.

This chain connects TRBV15 to TRBJ2-7, with TRBD2 matching 14 bases. From germline, CDR1 is LNHNV and CDR2 YYDKDF (reference sequence). There are 15 residues in the CDR3. The trim removed 0 bases at V and 5 bases at J, leaving 0 bases unmatched. The CDR3: CATSREGLAGDEQYF. The CDR3 nucleotides read TGTGCCACCAGCAGAGAGGGACTAGCGGGAGACGAGCAGTACTTC.

The V gene is TRBV27, the J gene TRBJ1-6; no reliable D call. V lost 0 bases, J lost 0 bases, and 9 bases lay in between. Per the germline V gene, CDR1 is MNHEY and CDR2 is SMNVEV (reference sequence). The CDR3 totals 17 residues. CDR3 coding DNA: TGTGCCAGCAGTTTATCGACGGGTCGCTCCTATAATTCACCCCTCCACTTT. Translated: CASSLSTGRSYNSPLHF.

This chain connects TRBV2 to TRBJ1-1; tentatively, D is TRBD1 (6 bases). The germline gives CDR1 SNHLY, CDR2 FYNNEI. V shed 5 bases and J shed 3 bases, with 13 bases lying between them. The CDR3 spans 14 residues. The CDR3 DNA reads as TGTGCCAGCAGTTCCCTAGGGGGGGACACTGAAGCTTTCTTT. Its translation is CASSSLGGDTEAFF.

This chain uses TRBV28 with TRBJ1-5; 7 bases line up with TRBD1. The V and J ends lost 1 base and 9 bases, in that order; junction bases with no gene match: 12. CDR1 MDHEN and CDR2 SYDVKM come from the germline V gene. The CDR3 runs to 16 residues. CDR3 DNA: TGTGCCAGCAGTTTATCCGGGACAGCCCAAGTAAGGCCCCAGCATTTT. This codes for CASSLSGTAQVRPQHF.

This chain links TRBV5-4 with TRBJ2-7, with 7 bases identical to TRBD2. This CDR3 spans 14 amino acids. Germline CDR1 and CDR2: SGHNT and YYREEE (reference sequence). V was clipped by 4 bases and J by 1 base; unmatched bases: 5. This CDR3 is CASSRGDKSYEQYF. CDR3 coding DNA: TGTGCCAGCAGCCGGGGGGATAAATCCTACGAGCAGTACTTC.

V gene TRBV5-4 combines with J gene TRBJ2-6; D remains unclear. Trimming cost V 0 bases and J 1 base, with 5 bases left between them. Germline values: CDR1 SGHNT, CDR2 YYREEE (reference sequence). The CDR3 has 15 amino acids. CDR3 amino acids: CASSLGESGANVLTF. The CDR3 DNA follows: TGTGCCAGCAGCTTGGGCGAGTCTGGGGCCAACGTCCTGACTTTC. The complete variable domain, with remaining parts taken from reference TRBV5-4 and TRBJ2-6, reads ETGVTQSPTHLIKTRGQQVTLRCSSQSGHNTVSWYQQALGQGPQFIFQYYREEENGRGNFPPRFSGLQFPNYSSELNVNALELDDSALYLCASSLGESGANVLTFGAGSRLTVL.

The chain couples TRBV9 to TRBJ1-5, with 12 positions matching TRBD1. Trimming at V came to 0 bases and at J to 8 bases, leaving 3 bases not matched to a gene. Germline V lookup: CDR1 SGDLS, CDR2 YYNGEE. This CDR3 region has 15 residues. CDR3 bases: TGTGCCAGCAGCGTAGAGGGGACAGGGGGCGAGCCCCAGCATTTT. Translation gives CASSVEGTGGEPQHF.

The genes are TRBV15 and TRBJ2-3, with 7 bases matching TRBD1. This CDR3 region has 15 residues. Trimming at V came to 0 bases and at J to 1 base, leaving 1 base not matched to a gene. Germline V gene lookup returns CDR1 LNHNV and CDR2 YYDKDF (reference sequence). The CDR3 spells CATSRDGQGTDTQYF. The CDR3, as DNA: TGTGCCACCAGCAGAGATGGACAGGGCACAGATACGCAGTATTTT.

Details on this clone: Other nucleotide sequences from this sample produce the same CDR3. This chain connects TRBV6-1 to TRBJ1-1, with D maybe TRBD1 (6 bases). Germline CDR1 and CDR2: MNHNS and SASEGT. V was clipped by 6 bases and J by 5 bases, with 16 bases between them. This CDR3 comprises 14 residues. The CDR3 coding sequence is TGTGCCAGCAGGTACAGGGAAAGAGGAACTGAAGCTTTCTTT. This translates into CASRYRERGTEAFF.

Written as DNA, the CDR3 is TGTGCCAGTAGTTCTAATGACAGGGGAAGCACTGAAGCTTTCTTT. The encoded protein is CASSSNDRGSTEAFF. This chain links TRBV19 with TRBJ1-1, with TRBD1 identical over 8 bases. After removal of 5 bases from V and 4 bases from J, the junction contained 9 bases not matched to a gene. The CDR3 extends over 15 amino acids. Germline CDR1 reads LNHDA; CDR2 reads SQIVND (reference sequence).

The chain links TRBV19 to TRBJ2-2, with D hard to call. The CDR3 runs to 16 residues. Germline-derived CDR1 and CDR2 are LNHDA and SQIVND (reference sequence). V lost 3 bases, J lost 0 bases, and 11 bases lay in between. CDR3 DNA sequence: TGTGCCAGTAGTATGATCGAGAGAGCGAACACCGGGGAGCTGTTTTTT. Translating gives CASSMIERANTGELFF.

This chain connects TRBV28 to TRBJ1-3; unclear D gene. This CDR3 is 13 amino acids long. With 6 bases removed from V and 5 bases from J, the gap between germline ends came to 11 bases. The V gene's germline CDR1 is MDHEN and CDR2 SYDVKM. The CDR3 bases are TGTGCCAGCAGCCTAACCTCCAGAAACACCATATATTTT. Translation: CASSLTSRNTIYF. Complete variable domain (other parts from reference TRBV28 and TRBJ1-3): DVKVTQSSRYLVKRTGEKVFLECVQDMDHENMFWYRQDPGLGLRLIYFSYDVKMKEKGDIPEGYSVSREKKERFSLILESASTNQTSMYLCASSLTSRNTIYFGEGSWLTVV.

The genes are TRBV5-1 and TRBJ2-7, with D tentatively TRBD2 (6 bases). Trimming removed 4 bases from V and 4 bases from J, with 21 bases in between. Germline V gene sequence: CDR1 SGHRS, CDR2 YFSETQ. CDR3 size: 16 residues. The chain's CDR3 is CASSRSGSGEQYEQYF. Here the CDR3 DNA reads TGCGCCAGCAGCCGATCCGGGAGTGGGGAGCAGTACGAGCAGTACTTC.

V is TRBV28 and J is TRBJ2-2, with no clear D. V dropped 6 bases and J dropped 4 bases, with 15 bases sitting between them. Germline values: CDR1 MDHEN, CDR2 SYDVKM. This CDR3 spans 15 amino acids. The CDR3 nucleotides are TGTGCCAGCAGGGCGGATGAAGCTGGCACCGGGGAGCTGTTTTTT. The encoded protein is CASRADEAGTGELFF. Filled out from reference TRBV28 and TRBJ2-2, the complete variable domain reads DVKVTQSSRYLVKRTGEKVFLECVQDMDHENMFWYRQDPGLGLRLIYFSYDVKMKEKGDIPEGYSVSREKKERFSLILESASTNQTSMYLCASRADEAGTGELFFGEGSRLTVL.

This rearrangement joins TRBV5-1 to TRBJ2-5; 8 nucleotides agree with TRBD2. The germline V gene encodes CDR1 SGHRS and CDR2 YFSETQ. Trimming removed 4 bases from V and 6 bases from J; junction bases left unmatched: 8. This CDR3 spans 14 amino acids. DNA for the CDR3: TGCGCCAGCAGCCCGTCCGGGGGGGGGCAGACCCAGTACTTC. This codes for CASSPSGGGQTQYF.

This rearrangement joins TRBV14 to TRBJ2-3; 7 bases line up with TRBD1. This CDR3 region has 15 residues. The V gene's germline CDR1 is SGHDN and CDR2 FVKESK. V trimming: 2 bases; J trimming: 2 bases; junction bases outside the gene matches: 4. The CDR3 region is CASSQLQGTTDTQYF. The CDR3, as DNA: TGTGCCAGCAGCCAATTACAGGGGACCACAGATACGCAGTATTTT.